Following are 18 T cell receptor beta chains from one sample sequenced in a study of blood T cells in healthy people across ages. A second PCR, run for roughly 7 to 12 cycles, used a sample-barcoded 5' primer plus a J-beta primer mix. TCRdb recomputed calls from the 5' RACE reads with MiXCR, one row per CDR3 protein. This table has 1.2 million to 1.5 million distinct CDR3 sequences, approximately 59% appearing once. Sequencing input: blood. Receptor source: a man aged 18 to 30 in good health.

The gene calls are TRBV20-1 and TRBJ2-3; 7 nucleotides agree with TRBD1. The CDR3 is 13 amino acids. Per germline, CDR1 DFQATT and CDR2 SNEGSKA (reference sequence). Trimming took 4 bases from V and 4 from J; bases not matched to a gene: 5. The CDR3 loop is CSANRQGADTQYF. CDR3 DNA sequence: TGCAGTGCTAACCGACAGGGAGCAGATACGCAGTATTTT.

The CDR3 loop reads CSAREASSGRNEQYF. CDR3 nucleotides: TGCAGTGCTAGAGAAGCGTCTAGCGGGAGGAATGAGCAGTACTTC. The chain links TRBV20-1 to TRBJ2-7; 11 bases agree with TRBD2. Germline CDR1 and CDR2: DFQATT and SNEGSKA (reference sequence). The CDR3 runs to 15 residues. V trimming: 0 bases; J trimming: 7 bases; junction bases outside the gene matches: 8.

This clonotype was recorded a few times. V usage is TRBV15 and J usage is TRBJ2-4; a weak D match, TRBD2 (5 bases). Germline assignment: CDR1 LNHNV and CDR2 YYDKDF (reference sequence). Trimming pared 5 bases from V and 4 bases from J, leaving 18 bases between. This CDR3 region has 16 residues. This CDR3 reads CATSGAVRTPKNIQYF. For the CDR3, the DNA is TGTGCCACCAGCGGAGCTGTGAGGACTCCAAAAAACATTCAGTACTTC.

This clonotype was observed a few times. This rearrangement joins TRBV6-5 to TRBJ2-3; D uncertain. The CDR3 loop spans 13 amino acids. CDR1 and CDR2 from the germline V gene are MNHEY and SVGAGI. With 2 bases removed from V and 4 bases from J, the gap between germline ends came to 7 bases. CDR3 coding DNA: TGTGCCAGCAGTTACAAAACTTCAGATACGCAGTATTTT. It specifies CASSYKTSDTQYF.

The genes are TRBV7-2 and TRBJ2-7; 8 positions agree with TRBD2. Looked up from germline, CDR1 is SGHTA and CDR2 is FQGNSA. The junction had 7 bases not matched to a gene; V was cut back by 1 base and J by 2 bases. The CDR3 totals 16 residues. CDR3 nucleotide sequence: TGTGCCAGCAGCTTAGATCTAGCGGGCGGGACCTACGAGCAGTACTTC. Its translation: CASSLDLAGGTYEQYF.

To note about this clonotype: Because the CDR3 is missing its conserved closing phenylalanine or tryptophan, this is likely a read error. No DNA is shown, since the ends of the CDR3 on it are uncertain; the CDR3 is the one TCRdb lists. This rearrangement joins TRBV5-1 to TRBJ2-3; the D call in the table, TRBD2, was not verified against the DNA. Germline loops: CDR1 SGHRS, CDR2 YFSETQ. The CDR3 has 14 residues if both end residues are counted. The CDR3 is CASSFSGRSNEQYI.

This clonotype has a handful of counts. The rearrangement joins TRBV7-9 to TRBJ2-1; no reliable D call. V lost 5 bases, J lost 3 bases, and 17 bases lay in between. The CDR3 totals 16 residues. Germline V gives CDR1 SEHNR, CDR2 FQNEAQ (reference sequence). This CDR3 reads CASSHPPESFYNEQFF. The CDR3, as DNA: TGTGCCAGCAGCCACCCCCCAGAATCATTCTACAATGAGCAGTTCTTC. The full variable domain, rest sourced from reference TRBV7-9 and TRBJ2-1, is DTGVSQNPRHKITKRGQNVTFRCDPISEHNRLYWYRQTLGQGPEFLTYFQNEAQLEKSRLLSDRFSAERPKGSFSTLEIQRTEQGDSAMYLCASSHPPESFYNEQFFGPGTRLTVL.

The chain is built from TRBV5-1 and TRBJ2-4; the D is unclear. Germline V lookup: CDR1 SGHRS, CDR2 YFSETQ. This CDR3 is 11 amino acids long. V lost 3 bases and J lost 13, with 11 bases in between. CDR3 coding DNA: TGCGCCAGCAGCTGGGCGAGAGAGCAGTACTTC. This translates into CASSWAREQYF.

The V and J genes are TRBV29-1 and TRBJ1-5, with 7 bases identical to TRBD1. Germline loops: CDR1 SQVTM, CDR2 ANQGSEA. V lost 5 bases, J lost 5 bases, and 6 bases stayed unmatched. The CDR3 contains 13 residues. Here the CDR3 reads CSVLTGYDQPQHF. Here the CDR3 DNA reads TGCAGCGTTTTGACAGGGTACGATCAGCCCCAGCATTTT.

This chain connects TRBV21-1 to TRBJ1-2. TRBV21-1 is marked as a pseudogene. The CDR3 consists of 14 residues. For the CDR3, the DNA is TGTGCCAGCAGCACCCAGCTAGCTAACTATGGCTACACCTTC. Translation: CASSTQLANYGYTF.

About this clonotype itself: The junction does not match germline at one end; this may be a read error. V usage is TRBV2 and J usage is TRBJ2-5; D not resolved. The germline V gene encodes CDR1 SNHLY and CDR2 FYNNEI. CDR3 length: 14 residues. CDR3 sequence: CASTIGRSGEAQYF. CDR3 nucleotides: TGTGCCAGCACGATAGGACGGTCAGGAGAGGCCCAGTACTTC.

The chain is built from TRBV12-3 or TRBV12-4 and TRBJ2-1; weak D call: TRBD1 (6 bases). V lost 6 bases, J lost 2 bases, and 8 bases lay in between. The CDR3 has 13 amino acids. CDR3 sequence: CASSWDTYNEQFF. The DNA for the CDR3 is TGTGCCAGCAGCTGGGACACCTACAATGAGCAGTTCTTC.

This clonotype showed up just a few times. The V gene is TRBV27, the J gene TRBJ1-1; 7 bases map to TRBD1. The J segment lost 0 bases and the V segment lost 5 bases, leaving 9 bases of the junction unmatched. The CDR3 contains 16 residues. Germline values: CDR1 MNHEY, CDR2 SMNVEV (reference sequence). CDR3 loop: CASSPIYRGLNTEAFF. CDR3 DNA sequence: TGTGCCAGCAGTCCCATCTACAGGGGTCTGAACACTGAAGCTTTCTTT.

This clonotype came up a few times. The V gene is TRBV4-1, the J gene TRBJ2-7, with D perhaps TRBD1 or TRBD2 (5 bases each). This CDR3 has 14 amino acids. V lost 3 bases to trimming and J lost 6 bases, with 15 bases between them. From germline, CDR1 is MGHRA and CDR2 YSYEKL. The CDR3 loop reads CASSQVPGPGEQYF. CDR3 DNA sequence: TGCGCCAGCAGCCAGGTTCCGGGACCTGGCGAGCAGTACTTC.

CDR3: CSARAAGLDRTLYGYTF. CDR3 nucleotide sequence: TGCAGTGCTAGAGCGGCAGGCTTAGACAGGACCTTATATGGCTACACCTTC. The chain employs TRBV20-1 and TRBJ1-2; TRBD1 might be the D (6 bases). The CDR3 spans 17 residues. The V gene lost 1 base and the J gene lost 5 bases, with 23 bases spanning the gap. Germline assignment: CDR1 DFQATT and CDR2 SNEGSKA (reference sequence).

The chain joins TRBV10-3 to TRBJ2-5, with 7 bases lining up with TRBD1. Germline-derived CDR1 and CDR2 are ENHRY and SYGVKD. The CDR3 is 14 amino acids. V dropped 6 bases and J dropped 5; count of bases not matched to a gene: 9. The CDR3 DNA follows: TGTGCCATCAGCCCTAACAGGGGTTGGGAGACCCAGTACTTC. This translates into CAISPNRGWETQYF.

V and J are TRBV5-1 and TRBJ1-1, with a possible D match to TRBD1 (6 bases). Germline loops: CDR1 SGHRS, CDR2 YFSETQ. The V end was cut by 0 bases, the J end by 4 bases, with 13 bases between. The CDR3 covers 15 residues. For the CDR3, the DNA is TGCGCCAGCAGCTTGGCCGCCAGGGGTGGCACTGAAGCTTTCTTT. The encoded protein is CASSLAARGGTEAFF. Full variable domain (remainder filled in from reference TRBV5-1 and TRBJ1-1): KAGVTQTPRYLIKTRGQQVTLSCSPISGHRSVSWYQQTPGQGLQFLFEYFSETQRNKGNFPGRFSGRQFSNSRSEMNVSTLELGDSALYLCASSLAARGGTEAFFGQGTRLTVV.

The rearrangement uses TRBV6-4 and TRBJ2-6; TRBD2 is a possible D gene (6 bases). Deletions cut 4 bases from V and 0 bases from J, with 13 bases between. Germline CDR1 and CDR2: MRHNA and SNTAGT. The CDR3 is 17 residues long. The DNA for the CDR3 is TGTGCCAGCAGTGCCGGGACTTCAAGCTCTGGGGCCAACGTCCTGACTTTC. Translating gives CASSAGTSSSGANVLTF.